A single sample is the source of the 23 T cell receptor beta chains below, sequenced in a study of T cells in localized non-small cell lung cancer. The data were produced by immunoSEQ multiplex PCR, yet TCRdb's version contains in-frame clones alone and is incomplete. The profile shows 130,000 or so clones, 89% of them singletons. This material consisted of peripheral blood, taken before any cancer treatment. These receptors were taken from a female donor older than 55 with stage I lung adenocarcinoma.

The rearrangement links TRBV6-5 to TRBJ2-7, with 7 nucleotides matching TRBD2. Per the germline V gene, CDR1 is MNHEY and CDR2 is SVGAGI. The CDR3 length is 12 residues. J lost 2 bases, V lost 10 bases, and 5 bases had no gene match. This chain's CDR3 is CATLAGAYEQYF. In DNA, the CDR3 is TGTGCCACCCTCGCGGGGGCCTACGAGCAGTACTTC.

J is TRBJ2-1 and V is TRBV19; unclear D gene. Germline V gives CDR1 LNHDA, CDR2 SQIVND (reference sequence). Trimming removed 4 bases at V and 0 bases at J, with 16 bases between. This CDR3 has 17 residues. The CDR3: CASSNLALGSSYNEQFF. The CDR3 coding sequence is TGTGCCAGTAGTAACCTGGCCCTGGGTAGCTCCTACAATGAGCAGTTCTTC.

The chain couples TRBV5-8 to TRBJ2-2; the D is unclear. Germline CDR1 reads SGHTS; CDR2 reads YDEGEE. The V end lost 3 bases, the J end lost 1 base, and 10 bases lay between the germline ends. The CDR3 sequence is 15 residues long. The DNA of the CDR3 is TGTGCCAGCAGCTCGCCCAGGAAGAACACCGGGGAGCTGTTTTTT. Its protein is CASSSPRKNTGELFF.

The rearrangement uses TRBV6-6 and TRBJ2-1; D ambiguous. Germline lookup yields CDR1 MNHNY and CDR2 SVGAGI (reference sequence). V lost 7 bases, J lost 10 bases, and 23 bases lay in between. The CDR3 covers 15 residues. CDR3 bases: TGTGCCAGCACCGGAGCAATGGCCCAATACGAGGAGCAGTTCTTC. Amino acids: CASTGAMAQYEEQFF.

This chain joins TRBV2 and TRBJ2-3, with 13 bases aligning to TRBD2. The CDR3 runs 15 residues. Germline CDR1 reads SNHLY; CDR2 reads FYNNEI. V dropped 6 bases and J dropped 2; count of bases not matched to a gene: 2. The CDR3 spells CASRGLAGTTDTQYF. Here the CDR3 DNA reads TGTGCCAGCAGGGGACTAGCGGGAACCACAGATACGCAGTATTTT.

The gene calls are TRBV5-4 and TRBJ1-2; D ambiguous. The V end lost 5 bases, the J end lost 2 bases, and 19 bases lay between the germline ends. CDR1 is SGHNT and CDR2 is YYREEE in the germline V gene (reference sequence). The CDR3 sequence is 16 residues long. The CDR3 loop reads CASSSGSPSANYGYTF. The CDR3, as DNA: TGTGCCAGCAGTTCCGGGTCCCCCTCGGCGAACTATGGCTACACCTTC.

The genes are TRBV7-9 and TRBJ2-2, with TRBD1 identical over 8 bases. Germline lookup yields CDR1 SEHNR and CDR2 FQNEAQ (reference sequence). Trimming at V came to 3 bases and at J to 6 bases, leaving 6 bases not matched to a gene. CDR3 length: 15 amino acids. The CDR3 spells CASSFPGQAAGELFF. The CDR3 DNA reads as TGTGCCAGCAGCTTCCCGGGACAGGCGGCCGGGGAGCTGTTTTTT.

This clone was counted a single time. The rearrangement joins TRBV4-1 to TRBJ1-3, with unresolved D. The germline V and J ends were trimmed by 5 bases and 8 bases, with 13 bases remaining between them. CDR3 size: 13 residues. Germline values: CDR1 MGHRA, CDR2 YSYEKL. CDR3 coding DNA: TGCGCCAGCAGCGGACTGAGCGGGGACACCATATATTTT. It encodes CASSGLSGDTIYF.

The chain has TRBV7-2 and TRBJ2-1; 11 bases are shared with TRBD2. Unmatched junction bases numbered 5, after V lost 5 bases and J lost 2 bases. This CDR3 is 16 amino acids long. The germline V gene encodes CDR1 SGHTA and CDR2 FQGNSA. CDR3 protein: CASSARLAGPYNEQFF. The CDR3 DNA is TGTGCCAGCAGCGCCAGACTAGCGGGGCCCTACAATGAGCAGTTCTTC.

The chain joins TRBV19 to TRBJ2-1; D gene ambiguous. Trimming took off 2 bases at V and 9 bases at J, with 20 bases between the two ends. Germline values: CDR1 LNHDA, CDR2 SQIVND (reference sequence). CDR3 length: 16 amino acids. The CDR3 DNA follows: TGTGCCAGTAGTATAACAAACCCCAGACTCGCCTCTGAGCAGTTCTTC. As protein: CASSITNPRLASEQFF.

This CDR3 reads CASSLMVDNEQFF. As DNA, the CDR3 is TGCGCCAGCAGCTTAATGGTGGACAATGAGCAGTTCTTC. The chain employs TRBV5-1 and TRBJ2-1; D is undetermined. Trimming cost V 2 bases and J 5 bases, with 8 bases left between them. Germline V gene data show CDR1 as SGHRS and CDR2 as YFSETQ. There are 13 residues in the CDR3. Full variable domain (missing parts from reference TRBV5-1 and TRBJ2-1): KAGVTQTPRYLIKTRGQQVTLSCSPISGHRSVSWYQQTPGQGLQFLFEYFSETQRNKGNFPGRFSGRQFSNSRSEMNVSTLELGDSALYLCASSLMVDNEQFFGPGTRLTVL.

J is TRBJ2-1 and V is TRBV9; 8 nucleotides match TRBD2. Germline-derived CDR1 and CDR2 are SGDLS and YYNGEE. There are 15 residues in the CDR3. J was trimmed by 8 bases and V by 1 base; bases with no gene match: 8. Written as DNA, the CDR3 is TGTGCCAGCAGCGTATACGGGAGGGCATCCGATGAGCAGTTCTTC. Its translation: CASSVYGRASDEQFF.

This clone was found once. The rearrangement uses TRBV6-6 and TRBJ2-7; unclear D gene. The CDR3 consists of 12 residues. Germline V gene sequence: CDR1 MNHNY, CDR2 SVGAGI (reference sequence). V was cut by 8 bases and J by 5 bases, with 13 bases left in between. The CDR3 here is CASSIKVDEQYF. CDR3 in DNA: TGTGCCAGCTCCATAAAGGTCGACGAGCAGTACTTC.

This chain links TRBV11-2 with TRBJ2-7; the match to TRBD2 covers 11 bases. This CDR3 spans 16 amino acids. V lost 5 bases and J lost 8; bases outside the gene matches: 14. Per the germline V gene, CDR1 is SGHAT and CDR2 is FQNNGV. CDR3 DNA: TGTGCCAGCAGCCCCTCTAGCGGGAGGCAGTGGTCCCAGCAGTACTTC. Translated, it gives CASSPSSGRQWSQQYF. The full variable domain, its missing parts supplied by reference TRBV11-2 and TRBJ2-7, is EAGVAQSPRYKIIEKRQSVAFWCNPISGHATLYWYQQILGQGPKLLIQFQNNGVVDDSQLPKDRFSAERLKGVDSTLKIQPAKLEDSAVYLCASSPSSGRQWSQQYFGPGTRLTVT.

V usage is TRBV21-1 and J usage is TRBJ2-3; TRBD2 reflects the table's D call only, with no check against the DNA. TRBV21-1 is noted as a pseudogene. This CDR3 is built from 17 residues. The CDR3 loop is CASSKVRPPKKPDTQYF. The CDR3 nucleotides read TGTGCCAGCAGCAAAGTGAGGCCGCCGAAGAAACCAGATACGCAGTATTTT.

This rearrangement joins TRBV2 to TRBJ2-2, with 9 bases identical to TRBD1. Germline V gene sequence: CDR1 SNHLY, CDR2 FYNNEI. The CDR3 contains 14 residues. With V trimmed by 8 bases and J by 2 bases, 3 bases remained unmatched. The CDR3, as DNA: TGTGCCAGCGGGGGACAGGGAAACACCGGGGAGCTGTTTTTT. Translation: CASGGQGNTGELFF.

The V call is TRBV6-6, the J call TRBJ1-1; possibly TRBD1 for D (5 bases). CDR3 length: 13 residues. Germline V CDR1 and CDR2: MNHNY, SVGAGI (reference sequence). Trimming stripped 5 bases from V and 4 bases from J, with 11 bases between. CDR3 coding DNA: TGTGCCAGCAGTACGGGGCGTGCCACTGAAGCTTTCTTT. It encodes CASSTGRATEAFF.

The rearrangement links TRBV6-5 to TRBJ2-5; 10 bases align to TRBD1. V shed 7 bases and J 4 bases; nucleotides not matched to a gene: 6. The germline V gene encodes CDR1 MNHEY and CDR2 SVGAGI. This CDR3 region has 14 residues. The CDR3 protein is CASTRGQGGETQYF. CDR3 nucleotide sequence: TGTGCCAGCACCCGAGGACAGGGGGGAGAGACCCAGTACTTC.

This chain uses TRBV5-4 with TRBJ1-1; D ambiguous. This CDR3 spans 14 amino acids. V was shortened by 1 base and J by 1 base, with 8 bases between the two germline ends. Germline V gene data show CDR1 as SGHNT and CDR2 as YYREEE (reference sequence). CDR3: CASSLPSQNTEAFF. The CDR3 coding sequence is TGTGCCAGCAGCTTGCCCAGTCAGAACACTGAAGCTTTCTTT.

The chain employs TRBV5-1 and TRBJ2-4, with 7 bases that match TRBD1. The CDR3 has 15 amino acids. V shed 0 bases and J 4 bases; nucleotides not matched to a gene: 4. Germline V CDR1 and CDR2: SGHRS, YFSETQ. The CDR3 protein is CASSLDSGQKNIQYF. For the CDR3, the DNA is TGCGCCAGCAGCTTGGACTCGGGACAGAAAAACATTCAGTACTTC.

J is TRBJ2-2 and V is TRBV7-2, with D possibly being TRBD1 or TRBD2 (5 bases each). V lost 6 bases, J lost 2 bases, and 13 bases lay in between. This CDR3 has 15 amino acids. Germline CDR1 is SGHTA and CDR2 is FQGNSA. The CDR3 DNA is TGTGCCAGCAGTCAAGGGACCTATAACACCGGGGAGCTGTTTTTT. This gives the protein CASSQGTYNTGELFF.

This clone has a handful of counts. The rearrangement links TRBV7-9 to TRBJ2-7; weak D call: TRBD1 (6 bases). V shed 3 bases and J shed 1 base, with 10 bases lying between them. From germline, CDR1 is SEHNR and CDR2 FQNEAQ (reference sequence). This CDR3 has 14 residues. Here the CDR3 reads CASSFRTASYEQYF. CDR3 nucleotides: TGTGCCAGCAGCTTTAGGACAGCATCCTACGAGCAGTACTTC.

V and J are TRBV27 and TRBJ2-1; 16 bases line up with TRBD2. The trim removed 5 bases at V and 0 bases at J, leaving 7 bases unmatched. Germline V CDR1 and CDR2: MNHEY, SMNVEV (reference sequence). The CDR3 has 19 amino acids. In DNA, the CDR3 is TGTGCCAGCAGTACCTCGGGACTAGCGGGAGGGAGCTCCTACAATGAGCAGTTCTTC. Amino acids: CASSTSGLAGGSSYNEQFF.